This T cell receptor (beta chain) was captured in a study of blood T cells in healthy people across ages. Findings of the study overall: Researchers deemed the diversity estimates from one million T cells underestimates.

Details on this clonotype: Its cognate antigen is unknown.

Primers used in a second PCR of about 7 to 11 cycles were a sample-barcoded 5' primer and a J-beta primer mix. TCRdb processed the 5' RACE reads anew with MiXCR; each CDR3 protein has one entry. Here the sample spans some 760,000 distinct CDR3 sequences, roughly 25% being singletons. Germline CDR1 and CDR2: SGHRS and YFSETQ. V was shortened by 4 bases and J by 3 bases, with 11 bases between the two germline ends. The CDR3 consists of 14 residues. The sample was also linked to a second study, of T cells of mothers and their children. That study reports: Slightly higher, non-significant overlap characterized related mother-child pairs relative to unrelated pairs.

The V gene is TRBV5-1, the J gene TRBJ1-3, with D possibly TRBD1 on 5 matching bases. The receptor comes from a boy aged 5-17 years in good health. Sequencing was done on a sample of blood. CDR3 sequence (DNA): TGCGCCAGCAGCCTGGGGACGGATGGAAACACCATATATTTT. The encoded protein is CASSLGTDGNTIYF.